These 21 T cell receptor beta chains share one sample of origin, sequenced in a study of T cell responses to AZD1222 COVID-19 vaccine. The table came from immunoSEQ multiplex PCR; TCRdb's copy has only in-frame clones and leaves some out. The data contain 85,000 to 90,000 clones, 85% to 90% of them seen just once; the ten biggest clones take up 4.5% to 5%. The starting material was peripheral blood, obtained 28 days after the second AZD1222 dose. These TCRs come from an adult who received the AZD1222 COVID-19 vaccine.

The genes are TRBV10-3 and TRBJ1-1; D unclear. The CDR3 length is 14 residues. The germline CDR1 and CDR2 sequences are ENHRY and SYGVKD. With 4 bases removed from V and 0 bases from J, the gap between germline ends came to 9 bases. CDR3 loop: CAISVNGMNTEAFF. The CDR3 nucleotides read TGTGCCATCAGTGTCAACGGGATGAACACTGAAGCTTTCTTT.

This clone was observed once. The chain employs TRBV7-2 and TRBJ2-6; a possible D gene is TRBD1 (5 bases). The CDR3 sequence is 17 residues long. Germline V CDR1 and CDR2: SGHTA, FQGNSA. V was clipped by 1 base and J by 2 bases, with 12 bases between them. The CDR3 DNA reads TGTGCCAGCAGCTTAGGGGCAGCCAGGGCTGGGGCCAACGTCCTGACTTTC. Residues: CASSLGAARAGANVLTF.

The rearrangement uses TRBV20-1 and TRBJ2-3; D gene ambiguous. This CDR3 region has 11 residues. The germline V gene encodes CDR1 DFQATT and CDR2 SNEGSKA (reference sequence). Trimming took 8 bases from V and 6 from J, leaving 12 bases between them. The CDR3 sequence: CSHPLGDTQYF. The CDR3 DNA is TGCAGTCACCCCCTGGGGGATACGCAGTATTTT.

The chain links TRBV7-2 to TRBJ1-2; D is ambiguous. There are 14 residues in the CDR3. In germline, CDR1 is SGHTA, CDR2 FQGNSA. Trimming took off 5 bases at V and 4 bases at J, with 14 bases between the two ends. The CDR3 coding sequence is TGTGCCAGCAGCCCAACCGGCACGGGCTATGGCTACACCTTC. It encodes CASSPTGTGYGYTF.

The chain is built from TRBV25-1 and TRBJ1-3; D perhaps matches TRBD1 (5 bases). Germline V CDR1 and CDR2: MGHDK, SYGVNS. This CDR3 comprises 15 residues. Trimming took off 7 bases at V and 4 bases at J, with 17 bases between the two ends. CDR3 nucleotides: TGTGCCAGCACCCCTCCCGGGGCCACGGGAAACACCATATATTTT. This codes for CASTPPGATGNTIYF. Looking up the rest from reference TRBV25-1 and TRBJ1-3 gives the full variable domain: EADIYQTPRYLVIGTGKKITLECSQTMGHDKMYWYQQDPGMELHLIHYSYGVNSTEKGDLSSESTVSRIRTEHFPLTLESARPSHTSQYLCASTPPGATGNTIYFGEGSWLTVV.

The rearrangement joins TRBV5-1 to TRBJ1-3, with TRBD1 matching 8 bases. The CDR3 is 16 amino acids. After removal of 0 bases from V and 3 bases from J, the junction contained 5 bases not matched to a gene. In germline, CDR1 is SGHRS, CDR2 YFSETQ. The CDR3 DNA reads as TGCGCCAGCAGCTTGGGCAGGGGGCAGTTTGGAAACACCATATATTTT. Translation gives CASSLGRGQFGNTIYF.

A few counts support this clone. The rearrangement uses TRBV3-1 (or the pseudogene TRBV3-2) and TRBJ2-3; TRBD2 aligns across 15 bases. The length of the CDR3 is 17 residues. CDR1 is LGHDT and CDR2 is YNNKEL in the germline V gene (reference sequence). V was pared by 4 bases and J by 2 bases, with 4 bases of the junction left unmatched. CDR3 loop: CASSPGLAGGITDTQYF. Here the CDR3 DNA reads TGTGCCAGCAGCCCCGGACTAGCGGGGGGGATCACAGATACGCAGTATTTT.

V usage is TRBV6-1 and J usage is TRBJ1-5; possible D gene TRBD1, 5 bases. The CDR3 is 16 amino acids. CDR1 and CDR2 from the germline V gene are MNHNS and SASEGT. V lost 2 bases, J lost 1 base, and 12 bases lay in between. CDR3 residues: CASSEPSGGSNQPQHF. In nucleotides, the CDR3 is TGTGCCAGCAGTGAACCTTCGGGGGGAAGCAATCAGCCCCAGCATTTT.

The chain combines TRBV5-1 with TRBJ1-1; D may be TRBD1 (5 bases). The CDR3 loop spans 14 amino acids. The germline gives CDR1 SGHRS, CDR2 YFSETQ. Deletions cut 3 bases from V and 0 bases from J, with 9 bases between. This CDR3 is CASSSPGVNTEAFF. The CDR3 nucleotides are TGCGCCAGCAGCTCCCCGGGGGTGAACACTGAAGCTTTCTTT.

The gene calls are TRBV11-2 and TRBJ1-1; D is uncertain. V was pared by 1 base and J by 1 base, with 10 bases between. The CDR3 covers 15 residues. Germline V gene sequence: CDR1 SGHAT, CDR2 FQNNGV. CDR3 sequence reads: CASSLAKGGNTEAFF. As DNA, the CDR3 is TGTGCCAGCAGCTTAGCGAAGGGTGGGAACACTGAAGCTTTCTTT.

This sequence joins TRBV14 and TRBJ1-5; D is possibly TRBD1 (6 bases). The CDR3 length is 13 residues. Germline CDR1 reads SGHDN; CDR2 reads FVKESK. With 8 bases removed from V and 7 bases from J, the gap between germline ends came to 15 bases. CDR3 sequence: CASSAGGGQPQHF. DNA of the CDR3: TGTGCCAGCTCTGCGGGGGGCGGGCAGCCCCAGCATTTT.

The chain is built from TRBV6-5 and TRBJ1-2, with D possibly matching TRBD1 (5 bases). The CDR3 consists of 13 residues. CDR1 is MNHEY, CDR2 SVGAGI, per germline. V lost 4 bases and J 5 bases, leaving 11 bases between the germline ends. The CDR3 protein is CASSSGTRYGYTF. CDR3 in DNA: TGTGCCAGCAGTTCCGGGACGCGTTATGGCTACACCTTC.

The chain couples TRBV6-6 to TRBJ1-2; D call uncertain. The CDR3 runs to 11 residues. V was cut by 8 bases and J by 1 base, with 5 bases left in between. From germline, CDR1 is MNHNY and CDR2 SVGAGI (reference sequence). The CDR3 here is CASLFNYGYTF. The CDR3 region has the DNA TGTGCCAGCCTATTTAACTATGGCTACACCTTC.

The table lists this clone with a few counts. The chain recombines TRBV9 with TRBJ1-2; D gene unclear. The CDR3 spans 13 residues. Germline CDR1 SGDLS, CDR2 YYNGEE. V lost 10 bases and J 2 bases, leaving 15 bases between the germline ends. The CDR3 sequence: CAPFKAENYGYTF. CDR3 sequence (DNA): TGTGCCCCATTTAAGGCAGAGAACTATGGCTACACCTTC.

The genes are TRBV18 and TRBJ1-5, with 9 positions matching TRBD1. This CDR3 has 16 residues. V lost 3 bases to trimming and J lost 5 bases; unmatched junction nucleotides: 8. Germline assignment: CDR1 KGHSH and CDR2 LQKENI. CDR3 nucleotides: TGTGCCAGCTCACCCCCGGGACAGGGTAGGGATCAGCCCCAGCATTTT. Amino acid sequence: CASSPPGQGRDQPQHF.

The genes are TRBV3-1 (or the pseudogene TRBV3-2) and TRBJ1-1; D perhaps matches TRBD1 (5 bases). Trimming took off 4 bases at V and 6 bases at J, with 12 bases between the two ends. CDR3 length equals 13 residues. Looked up from germline, CDR1 is LGHDT and CDR2 is YNNKEL (reference sequence). The CDR3 DNA reads as TGTGCCAGCAGCCTTGGGGGTTGGGCTGAAGCTTTCTTT. Encoded protein: CASSLGGWAEAFF.

V usage is TRBV6-4 and J usage is TRBJ2-3; weak D call: TRBD1 (7 bases). The V end was cut by 5 bases, the J end by 1 base, with 13 bases between. The CDR3 is 15 residues long. Germline CDR1 MRHNA, CDR2 SNTAGT. DNA for the CDR3: TGTGCCAGCAGTAGACAGGGCGGGGGCACAGATACGCAGTATTTT. Translating gives CASSRQGGGTDTQYF.

This clone appeared a single time. This rearrangement joins TRBV6-2 or TRBV6-3 to TRBJ1-2; 7 bases fit TRBD1. The CDR3 runs 15 residues. Germline V gives CDR1 MNHEY, CDR2 SVGEGT. V gave up 4 bases and J gave up 8 bases; unmatched junction bases: 13. CDR3 bases: TGTGCCAGCAGTTCTAGGGACAGTTTCCTTGGCGGCTACACCTTC. It encodes CASSSRDSFLGGYTF.

Written as DNA, the CDR3 is TGTGCCAGCAGTGACCCGGGGGACGGATCCTACGAGCAGTACTTC. This sequence encodes CASSDPGDGSYEQYF. The J gene is TRBJ2-7, the V gene TRBV25-1; a weak D match, TRBD2 (6 bases). With 3 bases removed from V and 1 base from J, the gap between germline ends came to 13 bases. The CDR3 runs to 15 residues. Germline V gene lookup returns CDR1 MGHDK and CDR2 SYGVNS.

The chain links TRBV19 to TRBJ1-1; D is possibly TRBD1 (5 bases). CDR1 LNHDA and CDR2 SQIVND come from the germline V gene (reference sequence). Trimming stripped 3 bases from V and 1 base from J, with 9 bases between. CDR3 length: 14 residues. The CDR3 protein is CASSISTANTEAFF. The CDR3 DNA reads as TGTGCCAGTAGTATTTCGACAGCGAACACTGAAGCTTTCTTT.

This clone has just a few counts. The V gene is TRBV10-3, the J gene TRBJ1-4, with D perhaps TRBD1 (5 bases). V lost 3 bases and J 8 bases, leaving 16 bases between the germline ends. The CDR3 length is 15 residues. CDR1 and CDR2 (germline): ENHRY, SYGVKD. The CDR3 DNA reads TGTGCCATCAGTGATGGAAGGGGACGGCAAGAAAAACTGTTTTTT. Its protein is CAISDGRGRQEKLFF.